The clone carrying this T cell receptor (beta chain) was detected many times. What it recognizes is unknown. MiXCR was run by TCRdb on the reads, yielding one entry per CDR3 protein. The table records 200,000 to 300,000 distinct CDR3 sequences, approximately 9.1% of them present only once. The sample originates from a study of T cell repertoires in cytomegalovirus infection. For the study at large: Public TCR beta signature analysis indicated the presence of both CMV infection and matching HLA type.

Study conclusions and caveats: HLA-C-restricted CMV-specific TCR beta clonotypes were dominant in the ex vivo response. Carriers of CMV plus the relevant HLA were identified by cumulative public TCR beta family frequency.

Germline V gene lookup returns CDR1 SGHTA and CDR2 FQGNSA. Trimming took 3 bases from V and 6 from J, leaving 12 bases between them. The CDR3 spans 15 residues. Source material: PBMCs. V is TRBV7-2 and J is TRBJ1-6; tentatively, D is TRBD1 (6 bases). The sequence derives from a human donor in good health (CMV status not recorded). Some clones in this sample may be carry-over from other donors' samples. CDR3 region: CASSFRDTSNSPLHF. The DNA of the CDR3 is TGTGCCAGCAGCTTCCGGGACACCAGTAATTCACCCCTCCACTTT. Together with reference TRBV7-2 and TRBJ1-6, the CDR3 gives the full variable domain: GAGVSQSPSNKVTEKGKDVELRCDPISGHTALYWYRQSLGQGLEFLIYFQGNSAPDKSGLPSDRFSAERTGGSVSTLTIQRTQQEDSAVYLCASSFRDTSNSPLHFGNGTRLTVT.